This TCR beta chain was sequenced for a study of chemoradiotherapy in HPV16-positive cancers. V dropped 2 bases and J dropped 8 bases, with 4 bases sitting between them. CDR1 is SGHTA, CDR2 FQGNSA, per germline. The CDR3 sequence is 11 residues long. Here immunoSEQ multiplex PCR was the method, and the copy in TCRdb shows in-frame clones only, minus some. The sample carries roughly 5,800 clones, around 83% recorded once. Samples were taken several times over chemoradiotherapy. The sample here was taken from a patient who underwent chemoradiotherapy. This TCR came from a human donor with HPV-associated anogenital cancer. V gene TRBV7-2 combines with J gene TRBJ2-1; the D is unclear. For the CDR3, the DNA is TGTGCCAGCAGCTTATTCGATGAGCAGTTCTTC. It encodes CASSLFDEQFF.